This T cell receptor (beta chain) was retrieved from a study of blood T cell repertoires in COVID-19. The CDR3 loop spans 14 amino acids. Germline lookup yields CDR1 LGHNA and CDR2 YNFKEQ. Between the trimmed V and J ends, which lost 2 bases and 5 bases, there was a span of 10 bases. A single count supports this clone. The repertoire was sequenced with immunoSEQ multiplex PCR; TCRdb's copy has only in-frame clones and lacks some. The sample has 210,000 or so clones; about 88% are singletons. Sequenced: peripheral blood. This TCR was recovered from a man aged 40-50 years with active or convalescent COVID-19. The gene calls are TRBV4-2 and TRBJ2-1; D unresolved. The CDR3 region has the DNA TGTGCCAGCAGCCAAAGGCTAGACGACAATGAGCAGTTCTTC. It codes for CASSQRLDDNEQFF.